A selection of T cell receptor beta chains follows, all from one sample in a study of blood T cell repertoires in COVID-19. Clones were read by immunoSEQ multiplex PCR, and TCRdb kept only the in-frame ones, dropping some. The sample holds roughly 41,000 clones; around 86% are singletons and the top ten take roughly 45%. Sample: peripheral blood. The receptors originated from a woman aged 80 or over with acute or convalescent COVID-19. The CDR3 runs from the conserved cysteine through the conserved F or W. The D gene is left open where the match is weak. Clone size, where shown, is once, few, many, or a class for clones that have expanded.

>TRBJ1-1|TRBD1|-|TRBV5-4
TGTGCCAGCAGTCTCCGGGACAGGGGGCGGCTAGCCACTGAAGCTTTCTTT
CASSLRDRGRLATEAFF
>TRBJ1-2|-|-|TRBV28
TGTGCCAGCAGTTTTTTCAGAGTAACAGCAACCACCTTC
CASSFFRVTATTF
>TRBJ1-2|-|-|TRBV7-2
TGTGCCAGCAGCTTAGTTTTCGGGGGGCCTAGCTATGGCTACACCTTC
CASSLVFGGPSYGYTF
>TRBJ1-4|-|-|TRBV18
TGTGCCAGCTCACCGGGGGGTTCTAATGAAAAACTGTTTTTT
CASSPGGSNEKLFF
>TRBJ2-5|TRBD1|few|TRBV27
TGTGCCAGCAGCCTAGGGGGCCACGAGACCCAGTACTTC
CASSLGGHETQYF
>TRBJ2-2|-|-|TRBV27
TGTGCCAGCAGCCCCCCCGGGATGGTCGGGGAGCTGTTTTTT
CASSPPGMVGELFF
>TRBJ1-2|-|-|TRBV11-3
TGTGCCAGCAGCTTTACAGGTCTAGGGGGCTACACCTTC
CASSFTGLGGYTF
>TRBJ2-5|-|-|TRBV5-1
TGCGCCAGCAGCCGGGACACGATTCAAGAGACCCAGTACTTC
CASSRDTIQETQYF
>TRBJ2-7|TRBD2|-|TRBV28
TGTGCCAGCAGTCCAGCGGGCGTCGGGAGCGGGGGGGCTGGTGAGCAGTACTTC
CASSPAGVGSGGAGEQYF
>TRBJ2-1|-|-|TRBV9
TGTGCCAGCAGCGGTCAGTACAATGAGCAGTTCTTC
CASSGQYNEQFF
>TRBJ1-1|-|-|TRBV7-9
TGTGCCAGCAGCTTAGCTCCGGCGGGGGCCACTGAAGCTTTCTTT
CASSLAPAGATEAFF
>TRBJ1-2|-|-|TRBV5-1
TGCGCCAGCACCATTCAGGGAGGGTCGAGAGATGGCTACACCTTC
CASTIQGGSRDGYTF
>TRBJ2-1|-|once|TRBV6-2/TRBV6-3
TGTGCCAGCAGTTACGCGGGGATGAATGAGCAGTTCTTC
CASSYAGMNEQFF
>TRBJ1-2|-|-|TRBV6-1
TGTGCCAGCAGTGAAGTGGAAGTGGGCGGCTACACCTTC
CASSEVEVGGYTF
>TRBJ2-7|TRBD2|-|TRBV3-1/TRBV3-2
TGTGCCAGCAGCCAACATGGCGGGGGGGCCGCGACCTACGAGCAGTACTTC
CASSQHGGGAATYEQYF
>TRBJ1-3|-|-|TRBV7-2
TGTGCCAGCAGCCTGTCGGGGGGCCCAGGGTCTGGAAACACCATATATTTT
CASSLSGGPGSGNTIYF
>TRBJ2-2|-|few|TRBV19
TGTGCCAGTAGTATAAGTACCGACTCCGGGGAGCTGTTTTTT
CASSISTDSGELFF
>TRBJ1-5|-|-|TRBV6-5
TGTGCCAGCAGTCCGCGCATCGATCAGCCCCAGCATTTT
CASSPRIDQPQHF
>TRBJ1-2|-|-|TRBV5-1
TGCGCCAGCAGCTTGGCCTGGGACACCGGCATCTATGGCTACACCTTC
CASSLAWDTGIYGYTF
>TRBJ1-1|-|-|TRBV10-3
TGTGCCATCAGTGAGTCAAGGGGCACTGAAGCTTTCTTT
CAISESRGTEAFF
>TRBJ2-1|TRBD2|-|TRBV5-1
TGCGCCAGCAGCTGGAGGGCTAGCGGAAATGAGCAGTTCTTC
CASSWRASGNEQFF
>TRBJ2-3|TRBD2|-|TRBV7-7
TGTGCTAGCAGCTTAGCCCCTAGCGGGGGGGCAGATACGCAGTATTTT
CASSLAPSGGADTQYF
>TRBJ1-4|-|-|TRBV6-5
TGTGCCAGCAGTTACGGTCAGTTCAATGAAAAACTGTTTTTT
CASSYGQFNEKLFF
>TRBJ2-1|-|-|TRBV7-9
TGTGCCAGTACGAGGGGACAAGGTTACAATGAGCAGTTCTTC
CASTRGQGYNEQFF
>TRBJ1-2|TRBD1|-|TRBV11-3
TGTGCCAGCAGCTTAGAACAGGGGAGGGGCTACACCTTC
CASSLEQGRGYTF
>TRBJ2-2|-|-|TRBV5-1
TGCGCCAGCAGCTCAGGGCCACAATACACCGGGGAGCTGTTTTTT
CASSSGPQYTGELFF
>TRBJ2-7|TRBD1|-|TRBV5-1
TGCGCCAGCAAATTCAGGACAGGCTCCTACGAGCAGTACTTC
CASKFRTGSYEQYF
>TRBJ2-7|-|-|TRBV7-8
TGTGCCAGCACCCCGGTCTCAAACAGGGGGACTGGGGGAGGGGAGCAGTACTTC
CASTPVSNRGTGGGEQYF
>TRBJ2-3|TRBD2|-|TRBV15
TGTGCCACCAGCAGAGGTCTAAGCGGGGGAGGGACAGATACGCAGTATTTT
CATSRGLSGGGTDTQYF
>TRBJ1-2|-|-|TRBV7-2
TGTGCCAGCAGCTTAGACGGTAAAAATGGCTACACCTTC
CASSLDGKNGYTF
>TRBJ2-2|TRBD1|-|TRBV19
TGTGCCAGTTCCAGACAGGGGGCAGGAACCGGGGAGCTGTTTTTT
CASSRQGAGTGELFF
>TRBJ1-2|TRBD1|-|TRBV7-6
TGTGCCAGCAGCCGGGGACAGGGGTTCTATGGCTACACCTTC
CASSRGQGFYGYTF
>TRBJ2-2|TRBD1|-|TRBV6-5
TGTGCCAGCAGGCCGACAGGGGGCTCGGCCGGGGAGCTGTTTTTT
CASRPTGGSAGELFF
>TRBJ2-3|-|-|TRBV7-2
TGTGCCAGCAGCTTAGCGGGGAACGGGGGCACAGATACGCAGTATTTT
CASSLAGNGGTDTQYF
>TRBJ2-7|-|-|TRBV18
TGTGCCAGCTCAAGAGGGTCGAGGGCCTCCTACGAGCAGTACTTC
CASSRGSRASYEQYF
>TRBJ1-5|-|-|TRBV29-1
TGCAGCGTGGGGGGTCAAGATCAGCCCCAGCATTTT
CSVGGQDQPQHF
>TRBJ1-5|TRBD1|few|TRBV6-6
TGTGGTACCGGGACAGGGACCTGGCCCCAGCATTTT
CGTGTGTWPQHF
>TRBJ1-1|TRBD1|-|TRBV29-1
TGCAGCGCAGGACAGGGGTCGGCTTTCTTT
CSAGQGSAFF
>TRBJ2-2|-|-|TRBV5-1
TGCGCCAGCAGCTTGACGGGGGACACCGGGGAGCTGTTTTTT
CASSLTGDTGELFF
>TRBJ1-1|-|-|TRBV28
TGTGCCAGCAGCTCTCTGGCAGGCACGAACACTGAAGCTTTCTTT
CASSSLAGTNTEAFF
>TRBJ1-5|-|-|TRBV11-2
TGTGCCAGCAGCTTCCAGGGGCATCAGCCCCAGCATTTT
CASSFQGHQPQHF
>TRBJ2-7|TRBD2|-|TRBV5-1
TGCGCCAGCAGCCCGGGACTAGCGGGGGTGGGGGAGCAGTACTTC
CASSPGLAGVGEQYF
>TRBJ2-7|-|-|TRBV4-1
TGCGCCAGCAGCCAAGATCCCCTGATAACGGGTGAGCAGTACTTC
CASSQDPLITGEQYF
>TRBJ2-2|TRBD2|-|TRBV7-2
TGTGCCAGCAGCCTACTAGCGGGGGCGGGGGAGCTGTTTTTT
CASSLLAGAGELFF
>TRBJ2-1|-|-|TRBV19
TGTGCCTCGCGAGTCTACAATGAGCAGTTCTTC
CASRVYNEQFF
>TRBJ2-2|-|-|TRBV28
TGTGCCAGCAGTTTACGAGGACAGGGAGGGCCCGGGGAGCTGTTTTTT
CASSLRGQGGPGELFF
>TRBJ1-1|-|-|TRBV6-5
TGTGCCAGCAGGTCTCAGGGGTTGAACACTGAAGCTTTCTTT
CASRSQGLNTEAFF
>TRBJ1-2|-|-|TRBV9
TGTGCCAGCAGCGTAGATCCAGGGGCTGGCTATGGCTACACCTTC
CASSVDPGAGYGYTF
>TRBJ1-4|-|-|TRBV18
TGTGCCAGCTCGCCGGCGGGACCAACTAATGAAAAACTGTTTTTT
CASSPAGPTNEKLFF
>TRBJ2-7|-|-|TRBV3-1/TRBV3-2
TGTGCCAGCAGCCAGTGGCCGGGACTCAAATACGAGCAGTACTTC
CASSQWPGLKYEQYF
>TRBJ1-2|-|-|TRBV4-1
TGCGCCAGCAGCCAAGGAGTGAATTATGGCTACACCTTC
CASSQGVNYGYTF
>TRBJ1-6|-|-|TRBV19
TGTGCCAGCCAGACAGGTTATAATTCACCCCTCCACTTT
CASQTGYNSPLHF
>TRBJ2-3|TRBD2|-|TRBV5-1
TGCGCCAGCAGCTTGGCGGCGGGGGGGTTAGATACGCAGTATTTT
CASSLAAGGLDTQYF
>TRBJ1-1|-|-|TRBV5-6
TGTGCCAGCAGCTCGCCAACAGGTGGCACTGAAGCTTTCTTT
CASSSPTGGTEAFF